This TCR beta chain was found in a study of T cell responses to AZD1222 COVID-19 vaccine (dated by TCRdb to the early 2020s). At the level of the whole study: TCR sequencing was performed for roughly 250 trial participants, of whom about 210 were given two doses of AZD1222 and approximately 26 were given two doses of MenACWY control vaccine. Trial participants were enrolled into age subgroups of 18-55, 56-69 and 70-plus years, which contained about 150, 28 and 57 TCR-sequenced participants, respectively. Points the paper makes about the study in general: Reportedly, almost half of the unique spike-specific TCRs recognized epitopes lying outside the regions that are mutated in the B.1.351 and B.1.1.7 variants. In the small 56-69-year group, the increase in depth fell short of significance, most likely because of low power. Vaccine-associated CD4 TCRs spanned the whole spike protein, with dominant responses in regions 160-218 and 743-854. Because no day 14 peak-response samples were available, the repertoires could be characterized only after the peak T cell response. Conclusions about previously exposed vaccinees are limited because only six or seven AZD1222 recipients were SARS-CoV-2 seropositive at baseline. Participants were mostly white British, with more females than males. The authors suggested clonal diversity may have been underestimated. Spike-specific TCR breadth and depth rose significantly after two AZD1222 doses compared with day 0 and with MenACWY recipients.

The CDR3 regions of human TCRbeta chains were subjected to immunosequencing. The original pipeline was this. Repertoire TCRs were matched against a reference library of SARS-CoV-2-specific TCRs generated with the MIRA antigen-specificity platform. Breadth was defined as the fraction of unique TCRs that were SARS-CoV-2-associated, and depth was defined as the fraction of total T cells that were SARS-CoV-2-associated. Using the MIRA data, each spike-specific TCR was mapped to the spike region that the TCR reacts to and placed in a CD4 or CD8 class. Log10-transformed breadth and depth values were compared by one-way ANOVA with Sidak's multiple comparisons tests. TCRdb provides this immuneACCESS table in a form limited to in-frame rearrangements. Some clones are lacking; in checked studies, under half of them reflect an unresolved V gene, and why the rest are absent is not known. The DNA gave D and trimming, while V, J and clone size come from that table. The sample profile shows approximately 200,000 clones; 80% to 95% of them were found once. The ten top clones hold 3.4% of the sample.

CDR1 KGHDR and CDR2 SFDVKD are derived from the germline V gene. Clipping removes 3 bases from V and 9 bases from J, with 17 as the unmatched junction base count. The CDR3 numbers 20 residues from cysteine through phenylalanine. The DNA shown is the 60-base CDR3, in frame from base 1. The time point label of this sample denotes: about 28 days (+/-7) after the second vaccine dose. AZD1222 recipients whose second dose came at about 4 weeks and those whose second dose came at about 12 weeks were combined into one group, since spike-specific TCR depth and breadth did not differ between the two schedules. The vaccinee samples were drawn from two UK trials, COV001 and COV002, one of which was a single-blind randomized controlled phase 2/3 trial testing AZD1222 (ChAdOx1 nCoV-19) in healthy adults. For TCRbeta chain sequencing, PBMC samples were collected from trial participants at day 0 and at day 28 after the second dose.

Note on this clone: Its binding antigen is unknown. No qualities accompany the bases; no much larger clone lies one base away.

This chain is built from TRBV24-1 and TRBJ2-1; 15 middle bases align to TRBD2. The receptor comes from an adult who received the AZD1222 COVID-19 vaccine. This specimen consisted of peripheral blood, obtained 28 days after the second AZD1222 dose. The nucleotides read TGTGCCACCAGTGATACGCCGGGACTAGCGGGAGGAACAACCTTTGGTGAGCAGTTCTTC. Translated, it gives CATSDTPGLAGGTTFGEQFF.